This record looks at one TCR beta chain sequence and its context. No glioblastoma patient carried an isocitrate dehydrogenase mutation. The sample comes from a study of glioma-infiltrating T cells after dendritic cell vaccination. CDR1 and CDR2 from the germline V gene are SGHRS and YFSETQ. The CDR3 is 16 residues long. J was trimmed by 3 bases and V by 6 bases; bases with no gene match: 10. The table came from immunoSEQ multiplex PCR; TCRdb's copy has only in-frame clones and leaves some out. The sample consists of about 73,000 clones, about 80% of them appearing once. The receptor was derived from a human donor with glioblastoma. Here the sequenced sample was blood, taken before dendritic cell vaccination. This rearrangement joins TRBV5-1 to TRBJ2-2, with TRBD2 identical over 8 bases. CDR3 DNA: TGCGCCAGCACCAAACTCGGGGGGGCCGACACCGGGGAGCTGTTTTTT. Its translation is CASTKLGGADTGELFF.